The present T cell receptor (beta chain) was sequenced within a study of spatial heterogeneity in lung cancer. At the level of the study: The donors comprised approximately 72 untreated early-stage non-small cell lung cancer patients. Each time, sequencing found more beta-chain sequences than alpha-chain sequences.

At least ten counts were recorded for this clonotype. Deletions cut 5 bases from V and 3 bases from J, with 14 bases between. The CDR3 is 15 residues long. Germline V gives CDR1 SNHLY, CDR2 FYNNEI. Each TCR cDNA molecule bore a unique molecular identifier. Using its own MiXCR run on the 5' RACE reads, TCRdb lists one record per CDR3 protein. The repertoire includes 51,000 or so distinct CDR3 sequences, less than 9% of them detected once, and over 30% sits in the top ten. Indicated time point: blood at routine non-recurrence follow-up after resection. No cell sorting; template was whole RNA from tumor, lung tissue or PBMC.

The J gene is TRBJ2-1, the V gene TRBV2; D tentatively fits TRBD1 or TRBD2 (6 bases each). This TCR came from a female donor with early-stage non-small cell lung cancer. The sample here was PBMCs, taken at follow-up. DNA of the CDR3: TGTGCCAGCAGTTTAAACGGGGGCCGCTACAATGAGCAGTTCTTC. Translated, it gives CASSLNGGRYNEQFF.